These 30 T cell receptor beta chains came from one sample sequenced in a study of a mutant IDH1 vaccine in newly diagnosed glioma. Here immunoSEQ multiplex PCR was the method, and the copy in TCRdb shows in-frame clones only, minus some. This sample has about 25,000 clones, with around 93% found just once. This sample's time point: baseline, week 1 (first vaccination visit). The treatment here: pre-vaccination baseline after standard-of-care therapy. This material consisted of PBMCs, taken from a glioma patient treated with radiotherapy, temozolomide or both. These receptor sequences come from a man aged 35 to 55 with glioma.

This sequence joins TRBV7-9 and TRBJ1-1; 7 nucleotides line up with TRBD1. Germline V gene lookup returns CDR1 SEHNR and CDR2 FQNEAQ (reference sequence). This CDR3 has 16 amino acids. The V and J ends lost 1 base and 5 bases, in that order; junction bases with no gene match: 10. The CDR3 reads CASSLVVVEQGTEAFF. As DNA, the CDR3 is TGTGCCAGCAGCTTAGTTGTGGTAGAACAGGGGACTGAAGCTTTCTTT.

The genes are TRBV4-1 and TRBJ2-3; D not resolved. Trimming left V 0 bases short and J 3 bases short, with 10 bases between. Germline lookup yields CDR1 MGHRA and CDR2 YSYEKL. This CDR3 is 15 amino acids long. The chain's CDR3 is CASSQDSGPTDTQYF. In nucleotides, the CDR3 is TGCGCCAGCAGCCAAGACTCGGGTCCAACAGATACGCAGTATTTT.

This CDR3 reads CASSPAVLSGNTIYF. CDR3 in DNA: TGTGCCAGCTCACCCGCAGTCCTTTCAGGCAACACCATATATTTT. V is TRBV18 and J is TRBJ1-3, with D unresolved. Germline V gene sequence: CDR1 KGHSH, CDR2 LQKENI. The V gene lost 3 bases and the J gene lost 7 bases, with 16 bases spanning the gap. This CDR3 is built from 15 residues.

This clone was recorded once. V usage is TRBV2 and J usage is TRBJ2-3, with unresolved D. Germline-derived CDR1 and CDR2 are SNHLY and FYNNEI. V lost 0 bases and J lost 0, with 10 bases in between. The CDR3 runs 16 residues. The CDR3 bases are TGTGCCAGCAGTGAAGCGCGGTTACCTAGCACAGATACGCAGTATTTT. Its translation is CASSEARLPSTDTQYF.

This clone was seen only once. The V gene is TRBV7-3, the J gene TRBJ2-1, with 10 bases fitting TRBD1. CDR3 length equals 14 residues. The trim removed 8 bases at V and 5 bases at J, leaving 6 bases unmatched. The germline V gene encodes CDR1 SGHTA and CDR2 FQGTGA. DNA for the CDR3: TGTGCCAGCGGAACCGGGACAGGGGACAATGAGCAGTTCTTC. It encodes CASGTGTGDNEQFF.

The chain links TRBV7-9 to TRBJ2-4; D ambiguous. CDR1 is SEHNR and CDR2 is FQNEAQ in the germline V gene (reference sequence). Trimming left V 1 base short and J 0 bases short, with 7 bases between. The CDR3 runs 15 residues. CDR3 DNA: TGTGCCAGCAGCTTAGACGAAATAGCCAAAAACATTCAGTACTTC. Translated, it gives CASSLDEIAKNIQYF.

The chain uses TRBV6-5 and TRBJ1-2, with D maybe TRBD1 (6 bases). V was shortened by 5 bases and J by 7 bases, with 14 bases between the two germline ends. Germline values: CDR1 MNHEY, CDR2 SVGAGI. This CDR3 has 13 amino acids. CDR3 DNA sequence: TGTGCCAGCAGTAACCGCAGACAGGCTGGCTACACCTTC. Translation: CASSNRRQAGYTF.

The rearrangement links TRBV7-3 to TRBJ1-5; no clear D gene. Trimming stripped 5 bases from V and 6 bases from J, with 11 bases between. CDR3 length equals 13 residues. Germline CDR1 and CDR2: SGHTA and FQGTGA. CDR3 in DNA: TGTGCCAGCAGCCCGGGGAGGGCTCAGCCCCAGCATTTT. This encodes CASSPGRAQPQHF.

V and J are TRBV11-3 and TRBJ2-3; no clear D. The germline CDR1 and CDR2 sequences are SGHNT and YENEEA. V was cut by 0 bases and J by 2 bases, with 3 bases left in between. The CDR3 sequence is 13 residues long. The DNA of the CDR3 is TGTGCCAGCAGCTTAGATTTCACAGATACGCAGTATTTT. Protein product: CASSLDFTDTQYF.

V is TRBV10-3 and J is TRBJ1-2; 7 bases agree with TRBD1. Germline lookup yields CDR1 ENHRY and CDR2 SYGVKD. This CDR3 spans 13 amino acids. V trimming: 10 bases; J trimming: 6 bases; junction bases outside the gene matches: 11. The CDR3 DNA sequence: TGTGCCACAGGGGGGGGCGGAGTCAATGGCTACACCTTC. Amino acids: CATGGGGVNGYTF.

The genes are TRBV27 and TRBJ1-4; D uncertain. This CDR3 region has 13 residues. In germline, CDR1 is MNHEY, CDR2 SMNVEV (reference sequence). V lost 7 bases to trimming and J lost 7 bases, with 13 bases between them. The CDR3 DNA reads as TGTGCCAGCAAACCCAACCGTGGTGAAAAACTGTTTTTT. Amino acids: CASKPNRGEKLFF.

This clone was recorded only once. The genes are TRBV7-9 and TRBJ2-2; unclear D gene. V dropped 2 bases and J dropped 8 bases, with 12 bases sitting between them. CDR3 length: 14 amino acids. Germline assignment: CDR1 SEHNR and CDR2 FQNEAQ (reference sequence). DNA for the CDR3: TGTGCCAGCAGCTTATTTCGAATAGCAGGGGAGCTGTTTTTT. Encoded protein: CASSLFRIAGELFF. The full variable domain, in which reference TRBV7-9 and TRBJ2-2 provide the parts outside the CDR3, is DTGVSQNPRHKITKRGQNVTFRCDPISEHNRLYWYRQTLGQGPEFLTYFQNEAQLEKSRLLSDRFSAERPKGSFSTLEIQRTEQGDSAMYLCASSLFRIAGELFFGEGSRLTVL.

This chain connects TRBV11-2 to TRBJ1-5; D unclear. V lost 2 bases and J 4 bases, leaving 6 bases between the germline ends. From germline, CDR1 is SGHAT and CDR2 FQNNGV. This CDR3 is 13 amino acids long. The CDR3 coding sequence is TGTGCCAGCAGCTTAACGGAAAATCAGCCCCAGCATTTT. Its protein is CASSLTENQPQHF.

The genes are TRBV19 and TRBJ1-1; perhaps TRBD1 as D (6 bases). Germline values: CDR1 LNHDA, CDR2 SQIVND (reference sequence). This CDR3 contains 16 residues. Trimming removed 6 bases at V and 0 bases at J, with 17 bases between. CDR3: CASSPGAEGLNTEAFF. In DNA, the CDR3 is TGTGCCAGTAGCCCGGGGGCGGAGGGGCTGAACACTGAAGCTTTCTTT.

The gene calls are TRBV18 and TRBJ1-1; D uncertain. This CDR3 comprises 13 residues. CDR1 is KGHSH, CDR2 LQKENI, per germline. V lost 2 bases to trimming and J lost 0 bases, with 4 bases between them. CDR3 amino acids: CASSPNMNTEAFF. For the CDR3, the DNA is TGTGCCAGCTCACCAAATATGAACACTGAAGCTTTCTTT.

V is TRBV28 and J is TRBJ1-5, with a possible D match to TRBD1 (6 bases). V lost 6 bases and J lost 7, with 10 bases in between. Germline V gene lookup returns CDR1 MDHEN and CDR2 SYDVKM. The CDR3 is made up of 12 amino acids. CDR3 protein: CASRQGGQPQHF. DNA for the CDR3: TGTGCCAGCAGACAGGGAGGCCAGCCCCAGCATTTT.

This chain connects TRBV7-2 to TRBJ1-6; D is ambiguous. CDR1 is SGHTA and CDR2 is FQGNSA in the germline V gene. The CDR3 has 14 residues. V lost 1 base and J 10 bases, leaving 11 bases between the germline ends. This CDR3 is CASSLEPSWSPLHF. The CDR3 DNA reads as TGTGCCAGCAGCTTAGAACCCTCCTGGTCACCCCTCCACTTT.

The V call is TRBV4-2, the J call TRBJ2-7; 13 bases agree with TRBD2. CDR3 length: 15 amino acids. Losses at the gene ends were 4 bases for V and 0 bases for J; bases not matched to a gene: 0. Germline CDR1 LGHNA, CDR2 YNFKEQ. This CDR3 reads CASSRTSGSSYEQYF. DNA of the CDR3: TGTGCCAGCAGCCGGACTAGCGGGAGCTCCTACGAGCAGTACTTC.

The CDR3: CATSRDRIAGVEQYF. The CDR3 DNA follows: TGTGCCACCAGCAGAGATCGGATAGCGGGAGTTGAGCAGTACTTC. This chain connects TRBV15 to TRBJ2-7; 9 nucleotides agree with TRBD2. The CDR3 consists of 15 residues. CDR1 is LNHNV, CDR2 YYDKDF, per germline (reference sequence). V trimming: 0 bases; J trimming: 7 bases; junction bases outside the gene matches: 7.

The chain joins TRBV11-2 to TRBJ1-2; D not certain. The CDR3 loop spans 15 amino acids. Germline V gene data show CDR1 as SGHAT and CDR2 as FQNNGV. Deletions cut 4 bases from V and 4 bases from J, with 16 bases between. Here the CDR3 reads CASSSASYGIYGYTF. The CDR3, as DNA: TGTGCCAGCAGCTCCGCCTCCTACGGAATCTATGGCTACACCTTC.

This clone is a singleton in its sample. The chain links TRBV11-2 to TRBJ2-7; 9 nucleotides line up with TRBD2. The V gene's germline CDR1 is SGHAT and CDR2 FQNNGV. With V trimmed by 5 bases and J by 4 bases, 6 bases remained unmatched. There are 14 residues in the CDR3. CDR3 region: CASSVAGDLYEQYF. CDR3 nucleotides: TGTGCCAGCAGCGTAGCGGGGGATCTTTACGAGCAGTACTTC.

J is TRBJ1-2 and V is TRBV7-9; 9 bases agree with TRBD1. The CDR3 is 14 residues long. CDR1 is SEHNR, CDR2 FQNEAQ, per germline (reference sequence). Trimming cost V 5 bases and J 8 bases; bases outside gene matches: 9. The CDR3 reads CASSQWDRAGGYTF. CDR3 DNA: TGTGCCAGCAGCCAGTGGGACAGGGCCGGAGGCTACACCTTC. The full variable domain, rest sourced from reference TRBV7-9 and TRBJ1-2, is DTGVSQNPRHKITKRGQNVTFRCDPISEHNRLYWYRQTLGQGPEFLTYFQNEAQLEKSRLLSDRFSAERPKGSFSTLEIQRTEQGDSAMYLCASSQWDRAGGYTFGSGTRLTVV.

The V and J genes are TRBV6-1 and TRBJ1-3, with D unclear. The CDR3 runs 13 residues. Germline V gene lookup returns CDR1 MNHNS and CDR2 SASEGT. Deletions cut 8 bases from V and 0 bases from J, with 8 bases between. The CDR3 region has the DNA TGTGCCAGCTTTGAGGACTCTGGAAACACCATATATTTT. This sequence encodes CASFEDSGNTIYF.

This chain uses TRBV5-4 with TRBJ2-7, with 7 bases fitting TRBD2. CDR3 length: 14 residues. The V and J ends lost 4 bases and 0 bases, in that order; junction bases with no gene match: 4. CDR1 and CDR2 (germline): SGHNT, YYREEE (reference sequence). CDR3: CASSLTSASYEQYF. The CDR3 nucleotides read TGTGCCAGCAGCCTTACTAGCGCCTCCTACGAGCAGTACTTC.

The J gene is TRBJ2-7, the V gene TRBV7-9, with a possible D match to TRBD1 (6 bases). Deletions cut 6 bases from V and 2 bases from J, with 14 bases between. Germline V gives CDR1 SEHNR, CDR2 FQNEAQ (reference sequence). This CDR3 has 14 residues. CDR3 loop: CASSLRTATYEQYF. The CDR3 region has the DNA TGTGCCAGCAGTCTTCGGACAGCTACCTACGAGCAGTACTTC.

V usage is TRBV2 and J usage is TRBJ1-5; 7 positions match TRBD1. Germline trimming cut 8 bases from V and 2 bases from J; bases unmatched to any gene: 3. The germline CDR1 and CDR2 sequences are SNHLY and FYNNEI. The length of the CDR3 is 13 residues. This chain's CDR3 is CASGRGGNQPQHF. The CDR3 coding sequence is TGTGCCAGCGGCAGGGGGGGCAATCAGCCCCAGCATTTT.

The chain uses TRBV19 and TRBJ2-5, with D possibly TRBD2 on 5 matching bases. The V and J ends lost 3 bases and 3 bases respectively, with 14 bases between them. Germline CDR1 LNHDA, CDR2 SQIVND (reference sequence). The CDR3 length is 15 residues. The CDR3 here is CASSIGSFGKETQYF. CDR3 sequence (DNA): TGTGCCAGTAGTATTGGCTCCTTCGGGAAAGAGACCCAGTACTTC.

The chain has TRBV5-1 and TRBJ2-4; maybe TRBD2 (7 bases). The CDR3 covers 15 residues. CDR1 and CDR2 from the germline V gene are SGHRS and YFSETQ. V lost 1 base to trimming and J lost 7 bases, with 15 bases between them. Here the CDR3 reads CASSLTGHGGNIQYF. The DNA of the CDR3 is TGCGCCAGCAGCTTGACGGGACACGGGGGGAACATTCAGTACTTC.

The chain links TRBV5-1 to TRBJ2-5; 11 bases match TRBD1. CDR3 size: 14 residues. V shed 1 base, J shed 5 bases, and the junction held 1 base outside the gene matches. Germline CDR1 is SGHRS and CDR2 is YFSETQ. The CDR3 sequence: CASSLRDRGETQYF. The CDR3, as DNA: TGCGCCAGCAGCTTGAGGGACAGGGGGGAGACCCAGTACTTC.

The rearrangement uses TRBV27 and TRBJ2-1, with a tentative D call TRBD1 (6 bases). Trimming shortened V by 6 bases and J by 3 bases, and 12 bases separated the two germline ends. The CDR3 totals 14 residues. Germline CDR1 reads MNHEY; CDR2 reads SMNVEV (reference sequence). This CDR3 is CASSITGNYNEQFF. Here the CDR3 DNA reads TGTGCCAGCAGCATAACAGGGAACTACAATGAGCAGTTCTTC.